The 24 T cell receptor beta chains below were found in one sample sequenced in a study of OX40 agonist ivuxolimab in advanced cancers. The method was the immunoSEQ multiplex PCR assay. TCRdb stores this immuneACCESS table with in-frame sequences only. Part of the clones is absent; in the studies checked, under half of the shortfall reflects unresolved V genes, and no reason is known for the rest. Recorded for this sample are 70,000 to 85,000 clones; roughly 86% of them occurred a single time. Clones ranked in the top ten supply over 0.75% of the sample. This specimen consisted of CD4+ or CD8+ T cells sorted from blood, obtained in a trial of the OX40 agonist ivuxolimab. Source of these receptors: an adult with an advanced solid tumor such as melanoma, head and neck, liver or kidney cancer.

This chain uses TRBV18 with TRBJ1-5, with a tentative D call TRBD1 (6 bases). The CDR3 runs 15 residues. V lost 3 bases and J lost 7, with 16 bases in between. The germline V gene has CDR1 KGHSH and CDR2 LQKENI. The CDR3 DNA reads as TGTGCCAGCTCACCGGCTCAGGGGTTCGGGCAGCCCCAGCATTTT. Translated: CASSPAQGFGQPQHF.

This rearrangement joins TRBV9 to TRBJ1-4; D ambiguous. This CDR3 contains 14 residues. V was pared by 1 base and J by 4 bases, with 8 bases between. Germline assignment: CDR1 SGDLS and CDR2 YYNGEE. The CDR3, as DNA: TGTGCCAGCAGCGTAAGGCGGATTAATGAAAAACTGTTTTTT. Translation gives CASSVRRINEKLFF.

The V gene is TRBV2, the J gene TRBJ2-3; the D is unclear. V was cut by 4 bases and J by 6 bases, with 14 bases left in between. CDR3 length equals 14 residues. In germline, CDR1 is SNHLY, CDR2 FYNNEI. The CDR3 coding sequence is TGTGCCAGCAGTGGATCTACAAATGGGGATACGCAGTATTTT. Amino acid sequence: CASSGSTNGDTQYF.

The chain joins TRBV13 to TRBJ2-5; TRBD2 aligns across 8 bases. This CDR3 comprises 12 residues. CDR1 and CDR2 from the germline V gene are PRHDT and FYEKMQ (reference sequence). The junction had 5 bases not matched to a gene; V was cut back by 7 bases and J by 7 bases. CDR3 loop: CASTPGGGTQYF. The CDR3 coding sequence is TGTGCCAGCACCCCCGGGGGGGGGACCCAGTACTTC.

The V call is TRBV18, the J call TRBJ1-1, with TRBD1 matching 8 bases. The CDR3 covers 15 residues. Germline V lookup: CDR1 KGHSH, CDR2 LQKENI. J gave up 7 bases and V 6 bases, and 13 bases lay outside the gene matches. CDR3 residues: CASSERQGARGEAFF. CDR3 nucleotides: TGTGCCAGCTCGGAACGTCAGGGGGCGCGGGGTGAAGCTTTCTTT.

This clone was counted a few times. This chain joins TRBV29-1 and TRBJ2-7, with 8 bases identical to TRBD1. CDR1 and CDR2 from the germline V gene are SQVTM and ANQGSEA. This CDR3 is built from 13 residues. Trimming removed 6 bases from V and 1 base from J; junction bases left unmatched: 5. CDR3 in amino acids: CSVFDRGSYEQYF. DNA of the CDR3: TGCAGCGTCTTTGACAGGGGATCCTACGAGCAGTACTTC.

The V and J genes are TRBV5-1 and TRBJ2-7; D ambiguous. V was shortened by 1 base and J by 0 bases, with 8 bases between the two germline ends. The CDR3 has 14 amino acids. Germline V gives CDR1 SGHRS, CDR2 YFSETQ. The CDR3 coding sequence is TGCGCCAGCAGCTTGTCAAGAAGCTCCTACGAGCAGTACTTC. Its protein product is CASSLSRSSYEQYF.

This chain connects TRBV11-2 to TRBJ2-1; TRBD2 might be the D (5 bases). V was clipped by 5 bases and J by 9 bases, with 11 bases between them. Germline assignment: CDR1 SGHAT and CDR2 FQNNGV. This CDR3 comprises 12 residues. CDR3 DNA: TGTGCCAGCAGCCAAAACAGCGGTGAGCAGTTCTTC. Protein sequence: CASSQNSGEQFF.

This chain joins TRBV7-2 and TRBJ2-7; D could derive from TRBD1 or TRBD2 (6 bases each). V was trimmed by 4 bases and J by 2 bases, leaving 12 bases between them. CDR3 length: 14 amino acids. The V gene's germline CDR1 is SGHTA and CDR2 FQGNSA. CDR3 in amino acids: CASSSPGATYEQYF. The DNA for the CDR3 is TGTGCCAGCAGCTCCCCGGGGGCCACCTACGAGCAGTACTTC.

This chain connects TRBV18 to TRBJ2-7, with D tentatively TRBD1 (5 bases). V was pared by 5 bases and J by 7 bases, with 15 bases between. Per germline, CDR1 KGHSH and CDR2 LQKENI. The CDR3 has 13 amino acids. The CDR3 reads CASSMDTLREQYF. CDR3 DNA sequence: TGTGCCAGCTCAATGGACACCCTCAGGGAGCAGTACTTC. The entire variable domain, with the rest obtained from reference TRBV18 and TRBJ2-7, is as follows: NAGVMQNPRHLVRRRGQEARLRCSPMKGHSHVYWYRQLPEEGLKFMVYLQKENIIDESGMPKERFSAEFPKEGPSILRIQQVVRGDSAAYFCASSMDTLREQYFGPGTRLTVT.

J is TRBJ2-7 and V is TRBV5-4, with TRBD1 as a possible D gene (7 bases). The CDR3 runs to 14 residues. Germline CDR1 SGHNT, CDR2 YYREEE (reference sequence). The germline V and J ends were trimmed by 4 bases and 1 base, with 12 bases remaining between them. The CDR3 DNA sequence: TGTGCCAGCAGCAAGACAGGGACTTCCTACGAGCAGTACTTC. Protein: CASSKTGTSYEQYF.

The rearrangement uses TRBV7-2 and TRBJ2-1; no firm D call. The CDR3 loop spans 15 amino acids. Germline V CDR1 and CDR2: SGHTA, FQGNSA. The V gene lost 5 bases and the J gene lost 0 bases, with 11 bases spanning the gap. The CDR3 spells CASSPMASSYNEQFF. CDR3 coding DNA: TGTGCCAGCAGCCCTATGGCAAGCTCCTACAATGAGCAGTTCTTC.

This sequence joins TRBV5-6 and TRBJ2-4; possibly TRBD2 for D (5 bases). This CDR3 is 15 amino acids long. Germline V gene sequence: CDR1 SGHDT, CDR2 YYEEEE. V lost 7 bases and J 0 bases, leaving 14 bases between the germline ends. CDR3 sequence: CASSGGTLAKNIQYF. DNA for the CDR3: TGTGCCAGCTCAGGAGGCACCTTAGCCAAAAACATTCAGTACTTC.

The rearrangement joins TRBV5-1 to TRBJ2-7; D remains ambiguous. The germline V gene encodes CDR1 SGHRS and CDR2 YFSETQ. The CDR3 spans 13 residues. V lost 4 bases, J lost 3 bases, and 11 bases lay in between. The CDR3 spells CASSPAGNYEQYF. The CDR3 bases are TGCGCCAGCAGCCCAGCAGGAAACTACGAGCAGTACTTC.

V usage is TRBV21-1 and J usage is TRBJ2-3; the table's TRBD2 call for D was not verified on the DNA. TRBV21-1 is a listed pseudogene. This CDR3 region has 15 residues. The chain's CDR3 is CASSTLAGGPDTQYF. The CDR3 DNA reads as TGTGCCAGCAGCACCCTAGCGGGGGGGCCAGATACGCAGTATTTT.

The rearrangement uses TRBV10-3 and TRBJ2-2; possible D gene TRBD2, 5 bases. CDR1 is ENHRY, CDR2 SYGVKD, per germline. Trimming pared 2 bases from V and 6 bases from J, leaving 10 bases between. This CDR3 is built from 14 residues. CDR3 bases: TGTGCCATCAGTGAGGCCGGAGGACCCGGGGAGCTGTTTTTT. This codes for CAISEAGGPGELFF.

The chain combines TRBV15 with TRBJ1-4; D uncertain. Per the germline V gene, CDR1 is LNHNV and CDR2 is YYDKDF (reference sequence). V lost 0 bases and J 8 bases, leaving 10 bases between the germline ends. The CDR3 totals 14 residues. CDR3 residues: CATSRDSSVEKLFF. In DNA form, the CDR3 reads TGTGCCACCAGCAGAGATTCCTCGGTGGAAAAACTGTTTTTT.

This chain uses TRBV5-6 with TRBJ1-5; D gene ambiguous. The CDR3 sequence is 14 residues long. The V end was cut by 2 bases, the J end by 4 bases, with 10 bases between. The germline gives CDR1 SGHDT, CDR2 YYEEEE. The CDR3 nucleotides read TGTGCCAGCAGCTTCAAGGGTTGGAATCAGCCCCAGCATTTT. This gives the protein CASSFKGWNQPQHF.

The V call is TRBV5-4, the J call TRBJ2-7; D not certain. The CDR3 consists of 13 residues. V lost 0 bases and J lost 0, with 4 bases in between. The germline CDR1 and CDR2 sequences are SGHNT and YYREEE (reference sequence). CDR3 DNA sequence: TGTGCCAGCAGCTTGGGTTCCTCCTACGAGCAGTACTTC. Protein sequence: CASSLGSSYEQYF.

The gene calls are TRBV6-4 and TRBJ2-5; 9 nucleotides match TRBD1. The CDR3 extends over 15 amino acids. Trimming cost V 3 bases and J 3 bases; bases outside gene matches: 5. Germline CDR1 and CDR2: MRHNA and SNTAGT. CDR3 amino acids: CASSDTGTGKETQYF. The CDR3 DNA reads TGTGCCAGCAGTGATACCGGGACAGGGAAAGAGACCCAGTACTTC.

By sample fraction, this clone is medium-sized. The chain has TRBV11-1 and TRBJ1-5; 8 positions match TRBD1. Germline CDR1 and CDR2: SGHAT and FQDESV (reference sequence). The trim removed 4 bases at V and 2 bases at J, leaving 1 base unmatched. The CDR3 spans 14 residues. The CDR3 nucleotides are TGTGCCAGCAGCTCGACAGGGGGCAATCAGCCCCAGCATTTT. Protein sequence: CASSSTGGNQPQHF. Variable domain in full (rest from reference TRBV11-1 and TRBJ1-5): EAEVAQSPRYKITEKSQAVAFWCDPISGHATLYWYRQILGQGPELLVQFQDESVVDDSQLPKDRFSAERLKGVDSTLKIQPAELGDSAMYLCASSSTGGNQPQHFGDGTRLSIL.

CDR3 residues: CASSPTPGGGETQYF. The CDR3 bases are TGTGCCAGCAGCCCCACCCCAGGGGGCGGAGAGACCCAGTACTTC. The V call is TRBV7-9, the J call TRBJ2-5, with 8 bases fitting TRBD1. The CDR3 runs 15 residues. V lost 5 bases, J lost 4 bases, and 9 bases stayed unmatched. Germline CDR1 and CDR2: SEHNR and FQNEAQ (reference sequence).

The count of this clone is one. The chain combines TRBV11-3 with TRBJ1-1; a weak D match, TRBD1 (6 bases). Germline V gives CDR1 SGHNT, CDR2 YENEEA. Trimming left V 2 bases short and J 12 bases short, with 13 bases between. There are 12 residues in the CDR3. DNA of the CDR3: TGTGCCAGCAGCTTAATTCAGGGGCGGTCTTTCTTT. It yields the protein CASSLIQGRSFF.

J is TRBJ1-1 and V is TRBV19; unclear D gene. The CDR3 is 13 amino acids. Germline-derived CDR1 and CDR2 are LNHDA and SQIVND (reference sequence). V was pared by 3 bases and J by 0 bases, with 5 bases between. The DNA for the CDR3 is TGTGCCAGTAGTATGGGGATGAACACTGAAGCTTTCTTT. Its translation: CASSMGMNTEAFF.